This TCR beta chain was captured by sequencing in a study of control samples from healthy donors and cancer patients. This table comes from immunoSEQ multiplex PCR, and its TCRdb copy is limited to in-frame clones, with some not included. The sample has more than 100,000 clones, about 91% seen once. The junction had 7 bases not matched to a gene; V was cut back by 1 base and J by 4 bases. Germline V gives CDR1 SGHDT, CDR2 YYEEEE. This CDR3 region has 17 residues. This clone turned up a few times. The source material was blood. The chain couples TRBV5-6 to TRBJ2-5; 13 positions agree with TRBD2. This receptor was taken from a man between 18 and 29 years old in good health. The CDR3 DNA reads TGTGCCAGCAGCTTGTCCCGTGGACTAGCGGGGGTAGAGACCCAGTACTTC. Residues: CASSLSRGLAGVETQYF.